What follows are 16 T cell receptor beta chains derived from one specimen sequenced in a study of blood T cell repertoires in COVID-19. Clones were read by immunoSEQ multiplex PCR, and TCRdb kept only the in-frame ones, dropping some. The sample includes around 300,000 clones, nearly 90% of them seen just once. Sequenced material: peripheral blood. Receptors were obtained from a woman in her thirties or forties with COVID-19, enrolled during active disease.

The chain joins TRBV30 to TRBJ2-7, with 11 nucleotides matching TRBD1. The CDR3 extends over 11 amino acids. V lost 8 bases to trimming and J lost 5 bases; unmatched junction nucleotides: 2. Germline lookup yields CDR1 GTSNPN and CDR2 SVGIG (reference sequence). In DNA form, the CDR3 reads TGTGCCCGGGACAGGGGGAACGAGCAGTACTTC. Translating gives CARDRGNEQYF.

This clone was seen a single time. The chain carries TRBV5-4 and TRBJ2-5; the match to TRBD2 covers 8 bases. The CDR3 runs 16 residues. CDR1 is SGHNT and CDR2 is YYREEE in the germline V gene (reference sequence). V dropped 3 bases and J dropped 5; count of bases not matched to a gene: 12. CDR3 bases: TGTGCCAGCAGCTCTGATCAGCGGGGGAGGTCGGAGACCCAGTACTTC. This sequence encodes CASSSDQRGRSETQYF.

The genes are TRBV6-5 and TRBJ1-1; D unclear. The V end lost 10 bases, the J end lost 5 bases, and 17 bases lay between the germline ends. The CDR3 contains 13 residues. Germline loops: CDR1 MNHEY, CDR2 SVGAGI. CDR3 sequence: CATHGVRGTEAFF. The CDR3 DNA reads TGTGCCACCCATGGGGTCCGGGGAACTGAAGCTTTCTTT.

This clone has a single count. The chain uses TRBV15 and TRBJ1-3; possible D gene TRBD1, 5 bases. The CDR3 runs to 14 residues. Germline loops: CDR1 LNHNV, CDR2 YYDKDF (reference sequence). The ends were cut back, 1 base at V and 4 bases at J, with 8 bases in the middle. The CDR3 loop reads CATSRAGGGNTIYF. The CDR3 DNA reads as TGTGCCACCAGCAGAGCGGGGGGGGGAAACACCATATATTTT. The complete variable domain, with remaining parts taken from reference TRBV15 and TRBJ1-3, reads DAMVIQNPRYQVTQFGKPVTLSCSQTLNHNVMYWYQQKSSQAPKLLFHYYDKDFNNEADTPDNFQSRRPNTSFCFLDIRSPGLGDTAMYLCATSRAGGGNTIYFGEGSWLTVV.

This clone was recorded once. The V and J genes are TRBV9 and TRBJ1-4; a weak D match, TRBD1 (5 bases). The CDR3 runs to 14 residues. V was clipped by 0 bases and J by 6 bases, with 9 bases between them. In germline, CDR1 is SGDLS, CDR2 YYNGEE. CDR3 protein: CASSVDRSDEKLFF. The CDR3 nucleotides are TGTGCCAGCAGCGTAGACAGGTCCGATGAAAAACTGTTTTTT.

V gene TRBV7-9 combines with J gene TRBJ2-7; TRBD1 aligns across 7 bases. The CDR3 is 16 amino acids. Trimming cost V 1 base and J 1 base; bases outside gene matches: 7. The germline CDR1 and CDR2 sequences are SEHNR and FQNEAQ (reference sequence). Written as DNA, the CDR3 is TGTGCCAGCAGCTTAGGGTGGCAGGGGGAGTCCTACGAGCAGTACTTC. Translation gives CASSLGWQGESYEQYF. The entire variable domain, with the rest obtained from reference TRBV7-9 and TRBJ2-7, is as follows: DTGVSQNPRHKITKRGQNVTFRCDPISEHNRLYWYRQTLGQGPEFLTYFQNEAQLEKSRLLSDRFSAERPKGSFSTLEIQRTEQGDSAMYLCASSLGWQGESYEQYFGPGTRLTVT.

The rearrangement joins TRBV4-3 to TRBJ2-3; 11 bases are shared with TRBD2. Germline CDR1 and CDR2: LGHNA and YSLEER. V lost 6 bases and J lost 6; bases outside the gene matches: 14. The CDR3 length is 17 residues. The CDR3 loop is CASSQIVLAGGGDTQYF. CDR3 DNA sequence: TGCGCCAGCAGTCAAATCGTTCTAGCGGGGGGAGGGGATACGCAGTATTTT.

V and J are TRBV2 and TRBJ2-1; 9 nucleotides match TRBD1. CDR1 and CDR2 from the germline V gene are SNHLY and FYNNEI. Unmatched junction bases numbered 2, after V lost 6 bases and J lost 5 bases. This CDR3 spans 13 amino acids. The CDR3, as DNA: TGTGCCAGCAGGGACAGGGGCGACAATGAGCAGTTCTTC. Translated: CASRDRGDNEQFF.

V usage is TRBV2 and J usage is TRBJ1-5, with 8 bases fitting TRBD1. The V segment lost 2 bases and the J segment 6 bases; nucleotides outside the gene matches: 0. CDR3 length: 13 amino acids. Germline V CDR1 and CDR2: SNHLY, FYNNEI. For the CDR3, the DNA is TGTGCCAGCAGTGAACAGGGGGCTCAGCCCCAGCATTTT. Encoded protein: CASSEQGAQPQHF.

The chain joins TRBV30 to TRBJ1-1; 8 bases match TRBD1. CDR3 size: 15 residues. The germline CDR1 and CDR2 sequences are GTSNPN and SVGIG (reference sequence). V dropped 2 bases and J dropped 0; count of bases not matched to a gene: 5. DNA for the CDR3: TGTGCCTGGAGTCGTCAGGGGGCTATGAACACTGAAGCTTTCTTT. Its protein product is CAWSRQGAMNTEAFF.

DNA for the CDR3: TGTGCCAGTAGTACCAGCGGGAGCTTCTACGAGCAGTACTTC. It codes for CASSTSGSFYEQYF. The chain recombines TRBV19 with TRBJ2-7; 8 bases fit TRBD2. Germline V gene data show CDR1 as LNHDA and CDR2 as SQIVND (reference sequence). This CDR3 has 14 amino acids. V dropped 4 bases and J dropped 3; count of bases not matched to a gene: 5.

CDR3 sequence (DNA): TGTGCCAGCAGCTCAATTCGGGAGGGAGAATGGGAGACCCAGTACTTC. Its protein is CASSSIREGEWETQYF. The chain has TRBV28 and TRBJ2-5, with TRBD2 identical over 8 bases. The CDR3 has 16 residues. Germline lookup yields CDR1 MDHEN and CDR2 SYDVKM. Trimming cost V 6 bases and J 5 bases; bases outside gene matches: 14.

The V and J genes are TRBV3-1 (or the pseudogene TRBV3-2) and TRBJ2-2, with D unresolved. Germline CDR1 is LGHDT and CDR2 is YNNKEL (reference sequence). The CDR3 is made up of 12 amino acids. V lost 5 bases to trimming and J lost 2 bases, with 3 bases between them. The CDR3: CASSLNTGELFF. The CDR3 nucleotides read TGTGCCAGCAGCTTAAACACCGGGGAGCTGTTTTTT.

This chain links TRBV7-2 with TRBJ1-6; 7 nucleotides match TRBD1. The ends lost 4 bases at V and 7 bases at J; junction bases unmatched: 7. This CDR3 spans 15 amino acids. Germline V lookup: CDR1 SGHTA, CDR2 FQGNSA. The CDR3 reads CASSSRQGGNSPLHF. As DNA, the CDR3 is TGTGCCAGCAGCTCCCGACAGGGCGGCAATTCACCCCTCCACTTT.

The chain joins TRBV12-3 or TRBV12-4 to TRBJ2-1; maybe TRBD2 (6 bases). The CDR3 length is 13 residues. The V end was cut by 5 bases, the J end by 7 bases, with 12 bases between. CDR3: CASSRDSLNEQFF. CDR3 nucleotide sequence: TGTGCCAGCAGTCGGGACTCCTTGAATGAGCAGTTCTTC.

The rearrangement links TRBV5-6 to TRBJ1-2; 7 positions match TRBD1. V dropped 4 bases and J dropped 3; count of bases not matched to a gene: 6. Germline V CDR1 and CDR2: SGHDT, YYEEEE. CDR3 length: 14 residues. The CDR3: CASSLLGTDYGYTF. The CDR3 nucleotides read TGTGCCAGCAGCCTACTCGGGACAGACTATGGCTACACCTTC.